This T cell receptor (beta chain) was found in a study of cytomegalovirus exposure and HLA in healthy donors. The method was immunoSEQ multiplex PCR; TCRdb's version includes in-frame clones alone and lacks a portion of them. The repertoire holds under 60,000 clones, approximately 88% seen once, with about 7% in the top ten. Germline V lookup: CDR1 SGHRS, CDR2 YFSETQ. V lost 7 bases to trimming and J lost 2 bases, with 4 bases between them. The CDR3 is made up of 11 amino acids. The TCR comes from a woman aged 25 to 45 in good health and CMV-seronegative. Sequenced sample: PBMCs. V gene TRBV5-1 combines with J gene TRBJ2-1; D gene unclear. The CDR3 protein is CASSAYNEQFF. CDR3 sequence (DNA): TGCGCCAGCTCGGCCTACAATGAGCAGTTCTTC.